The entry below gives a single TCR beta chain sequence along with its context. The target of this receptor is not known. Base qualities are not recorded, but no much larger clone differs from it by a single base. The data derive from a study of cytomegalovirus exposure and HLA in healthy donors (dated 2017 in TCRdb). Notes on the research overall: An earlier analysis of 587 of the donors reported approximately 260 Gb of sequence data and 90 million to 120 million unique TCR beta sequences obtained from roughly 180 million T cells. Because of strong linkage in the cohort, five DR-DQ haplotypes were treated as single units for association and clustering. About 310 gigabases of sequencing data and 78 million or so unique TCR sequences were included in an early release covering 500 to 750 HLA-typed donors. Genome-wide SNP genotypes for about 65% of the 666 donors were used in a later genetic analysis, which treated that subset as a discovery cohort. The study used immunosequencing to profile the T cell repertoires of 600 to 850 subjects and linked those repertoires to cytomegalovirus serostatus. To decide whether each TCR beta V gene segment behaved as functional or pseudogenic, an earlier analysis of approximately 620 of the donors relied on high-throughput TCR beta sequencing. Rather than drawing on any new phenotypic data, the later analysis identified candidate immune exposures from TCR beta sequences and the way those sequences occurred across donors. The study combined high-throughput TCR immunosequencing, statistical association of individual TCRs with disease status, and machine learning to predict cytomegalovirus infection status. The study aimed to test whether signatures of past pathogen exposure could be identified by cataloging public T cell receptors. A later analysis re-examined previously published TCR beta repertoires from several hundred donors and added high-resolution HLA genotyping to investigate patterns of TCR occurrence. On average, roughly 240,000 unique TCR beta nucleotide sequences were sequenced per donor among a few hundred genotyped donors of the cohort, with about 17% of those sequences being non-productive. All discovery cohort repertoires had been generated using a single sequencing platform. Along with the roughly 710-subject first cohort, a separate validation cohort of more than 90 different subjects was used. The number of donors typed differed by locus, with roughly 629-640 for A, B, C, DRB1 and DQB1, around 560 for DQA1, 600 to 610 for DPA1, and some 470 for DPB1. Among the 398 genotyped donors, 81% belonged to the genetic ancestry cluster associated with self-reported Caucasian donors. HLA typing included class I and class II loci at four-digit resolution. Donor age, sex, ethnicity and CMV serostatus were compiled together with the repertoire data. The paper as a whole reports these results and caveats: V-gene and J-gene trimming of TCR beta chains was associated with a missense DCLRE1C variant in a later genetic analysis, and the association was replicated in an independent cohort. This cohort had only TCR beta chains sequenced, and the lack of alpha or paired-chain data limited which features could be detected. HLA typing was unavailable for some donors at each locus, so association tests used only the typed subset. The study gave a list of about 170 TCR beta chains associated with cytomegalovirus. Specific HLA alleles were associated with 15,000 to 20,000 TCR beta sequences at a false discovery rate of 0.05 in a later analysis. In vitro tests confirmed that three of the cytomegalovirus-associated TCR beta chains recognize cytomegalovirus antigens. Presence/absence analyses assumed roughly uniform sequencing depth across donors, an assumption that may not hold. It was suggested by the authors that the approach could potentially be generalized to other disease states and immunological phenotypes. A further reported finding was that TCR beta sequences accurately predicted the HLA-A and HLA-B alleles for most subjects in the first cohort. A later analysis reported that several top co-occurrence clusters appeared linked to parvovirus B19, influenza, CMV and Epstein-Barr virus. Most TCR sequences were seen in very few donors, while some public TCRs were found in many individuals. Broadly in line with IMGT annotations, most TCR beta V segments showed up in productive rearrangements about 90% or about 30% of the time in an earlier analysis of around 550 of the donors. According to a later genetic analysis, donors in an Asian-associated ancestry cluster had fewer N-insertions in productive TCRs than the roughly 700-donor mean. In a later analysis, HLA-associated TCR beta chains showed more clonal expansion and lower generation probabilities than non-associated chains that were equally common. A later analysis found that TCR association rates varied across HLA loci, with DRB1 alleles showing the most associated TCRs and HLA-C alleles the fewest. A cluster of highly shared sequence variants was judged likely to represent a technical artifact of the sequencing pipeline. Linkage disequilibrium might explain the correlated functional status among segregating V segments, but an unknown experimental factor could not be excluded. Some IMGT-functional V segments, including TRBV6-2 and TRBV6-3, could not be told apart with the 87-base-pair reads, so those segments were excluded. The earlier analysis of almost 600 of the donors excluded 15 to 20 rarely observed V segments, including chromosome 9 orphons, because counts were too low. Assigning TCR associations to individual alleles was difficult when HLA alleles, especially DR and DQ, strongly co-occurred. Cytomegalovirus status was reported to be diagnosed by the classifier with high specificity and sensitivity in both the original and validation cohorts. For the cohort, immune exposure information was limited to CMV serostatus. Most CMV-associated TCR beta chains appeared to be HLA-restricted in a later analysis, and the HLA associations seemed to be driven largely by CMV exposure.

Trimming removed 0 bases from V and 3 bases from J, leaving 11 bases between the germline ends. Via the germline V gene, CDR1 is MGHRA and CDR2 YSYEKL. From the cysteine up to the phenylalanine, the CDR3 has a length of 15 residues. Of the read, only the CDR3 DNA is kept; its 45 bases are in frame from base 1. The library was generated by the immunoSEQ multiplex PCR assay. The multiplex PCR relied on a mix of 60 forward primers for TCR Vbeta segments and 13 reverse primers for TCR Jbeta segments. A multiplex PCR assay on genomic DNA amplified the CDR3 region of rearranged TCR beta genes. The Illumina HiSeq System was used to sequence the amplified TCR beta libraries as 87-base-pair reads. For the original study's pipeline: A later analysis tallied 80 million to 95 million unique TCR beta chains across the 666 repertoires, and some 12 million of those chains were shared by two or more donors. Raw reads were error-corrected and collapsed into unique sequences by a nearest-neighbor algorithm in which closely related sequences were merged to remove PCR and sequencing errors. Alignment of CDR3 sequences to IMGT reference sequences was used to assign V, D and J gene segments. Each retained sequence needed at least a six-nucleotide match to both a V gene segment and a J gene segment. A rearrangement counted as productive if the CDR3 had no stop codons and remained in frame with V and J, and every other rearrangement counted as non-productive. Following IMGT convention, CDR3 was defined as the stretch from the second conserved V-encoded cysteine up to the conserved J-encoded phenylalanine. The earlier analysis of about 610 of the donors excluded sequences that lacked an unambiguous match to a single V gene segment. An earlier analysis of over 450 of the donors classified V segments as functional when productive rearrangements were above 56.7% and as segregating when the standard deviation between donors was above 5%. A statistical classification framework was built to diagnose cytomegalovirus status from the catalog of TCR beta chain sequences. In a later analysis, TCR nucleotide sequences were compared against IMGT/GENE-DB human TR gene sequences so that V and J genes could be assigned. The TCRdist pipeline was used in a later analysis to assign CDR3 sequences and most-parsimonious VDJ recombination scenarios. A later analysis defined each TCR beta chain by its CDR3 amino acid sequence plus V-gene family, and excluded reads lacking a unique V-gene family. To address suspected cross-contamination and a sequencing artifact, a later analysis removed 550 to 750 highly shared, low-generation-probability nucleotide sequences. In a later analysis, a clonal expansion index was calculated for each public chain from normalized within-repertoire ranks of inferred template counts. In a later analysis, generation probabilities were computed using a VDJ recombination model fitted to out-of-frame rearrangements, and the results were checked against IGoR. Hypergeometric tests were used in a later analysis to score TCR-TCR, TCR-HLA and TCR-CMV co-occurrence, with a repertoire-size bias correction applied to the TCR pairs. To estimate false discovery rates, a later analysis permuted the HLA or CMV assignments 20 times. In a later analysis, co-occurring TCRs were grouped using DBSCAN, with TCRdist sequence similarity added in when clustering inside HLA-allele-positive subsets. Co-occurrence clustering excluded repertoires with fewer than 30,000 or more than 120,000 public chains, plus five with anomalous nucleotide sharing. As stored in TCRdb, this immuneACCESS dataset retains in-frame rearrangements with V and J assigned. A fraction of the clones does not appear; measured against another copy, unresolved V genes explain less than half of the discrepancy, and the remainder lacks a known reason. That table is the source of V, J and clone size, and D and trimming were worked out from the DNA. The sample has about 140,000 clones on record, around 86% of them singletons. The top ten hold roughly 2.9% of the sample.

In total, roughly 670 healthy bone marrow donors made up the cohort. Cohort members were all nominally healthy when sampled, although unrecorded immune exposures were likely present. The donor was CMV seronegative and belonged to the group of over 300 seronegative cohort members. Every donor gave a peripheral blood sample, and the peripheral blood mononuclear cells from that sample were used for TCR beta sequencing. The Qiagen DNeasy Blood Extraction Kit was used to extract genomic DNA from the blood cell samples. The TCR originated in a woman under 40 in good health and CMV-seronegative. Sequencing input: PBMCs. The sequence links TRBV4-1 to TRBJ1-2; the D gene is possibly TRBD1, with 6 bases matching. The nucleotide sequence is TGCGCCAGCAGCCAAGATAGGGCAGGGGACTATGGCTACACCTTC. Its protein reads: CASSQDRAGDYGYTF.